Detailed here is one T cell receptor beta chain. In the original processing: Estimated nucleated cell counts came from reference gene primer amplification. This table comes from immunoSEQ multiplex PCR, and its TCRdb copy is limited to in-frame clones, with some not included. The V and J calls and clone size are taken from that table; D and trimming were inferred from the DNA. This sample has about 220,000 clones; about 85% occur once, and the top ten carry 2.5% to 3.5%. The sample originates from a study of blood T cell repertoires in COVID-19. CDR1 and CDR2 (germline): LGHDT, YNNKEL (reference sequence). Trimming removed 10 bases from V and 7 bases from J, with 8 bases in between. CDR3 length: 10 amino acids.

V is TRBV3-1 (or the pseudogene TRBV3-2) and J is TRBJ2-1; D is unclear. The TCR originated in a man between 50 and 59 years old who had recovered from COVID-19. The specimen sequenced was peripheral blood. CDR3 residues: CATGENEQFF. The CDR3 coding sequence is TGTGCCACCGGAGAGAATGAGCAGTTCTTC.